Sequencing of this T cell receptor beta chain was carried out in a study of cytomegalovirus exposure and HLA in healthy donors. The study, taken as a whole, reports: CMV serostatus was the sole immune exposure data available.

Germline V lookup: CDR1 LNHDA, CDR2 SQIVND (reference sequence). J was trimmed by 8 bases and V by 4 bases; bases with no gene match: 9. CDR3 length: 15 amino acids. A remark on this clone: What it binds is not known.

With 60 Vbeta and 13 Jbeta primers, the PCR was carried out. Assay: immunoSEQ multiplex PCR; the TCRdb copy retains only in-frame clones and omits some. The sample has about 130,000 clones, roughly 80% seen once. This TCR came from a man aged 18 to 30 in good health and CMV-seropositive. The genes are TRBV19 and TRBJ1-4, with 8 bases aligning to TRBD1. The source material was PBMCs. CDR3 region: CASSTHQGAYEKLFF. The CDR3, as DNA: TGTGCCAGTAGTACACACCAGGGGGCTTACGAAAAACTGTTTTTT.